The subject of this entry is one T cell receptor (beta chain). The data originate from a study of blood T cell repertoires in COVID-19. Background on the study: The samples span acute and convalescent COVID-19 from the United States, Italy and Spain. T cells, B-cell-depleted T cells, or PBMCs supplied cDNA or gDNA.

Authors' data handling: Amplification of reference gene primers was used by the study to estimate nucleated cell counts. TCRdb's table, derived via immunoSEQ multiplex PCR, lists solely in-frame clones and lacks some. V and J calls and clone size follow that table, whereas D and trimming were derived from the DNA. The sample consists of about 380,000 clones, 75% to 90% of them appearing once. The CDR3 is 15 residues long. Germline V CDR1 and CDR2: LNHDA, SQIVND (reference sequence). V lost 5 bases, J lost 5 bases, and 10 bases stayed unmatched. The sequencing input was peripheral blood. This sequence was found in a woman aged 18-29 years with acute or convalescent COVID-19. The V and J genes are TRBV19 and TRBJ2-5; 8 bases are a match to TRBD2. In nucleotides, the CDR3 is TGTGCCAGTAGTCCCGCCGGGGGGGGCCTGGAGACCCAGTACTTC. Protein: CASSPAGGGLETQYF.